The present TCR beta chain was sequenced within a study of blood T cell repertoires in COVID-19. The CDR3 is made up of 14 amino acids. Germline V gives CDR1 SGDLS, CDR2 YYNGEE. Deletions cut 5 bases from V and 10 bases from J, with 18 bases between. Participant age was roughly 18 to 90 years, and participants resided in approximately 24 US areas. Measured with immunoSEQ multiplex PCR; TCRdb has only the in-frame clones, and not every one. The repertoire holds roughly 160,000 clones, around 80% seen once, with roughly 12% in the top ten. The receptor was derived from a man between 50 and 59 years old who had recovered from COVID-19. Input material: PBMCs or T cells enriched from blood (not recorded which). J is TRBJ1-4 and V is TRBV9, with D uncertain. Here the CDR3 reads CASSPEVGRPKLFF. In nucleotides, the CDR3 is TGTGCCAGCAGTCCCGAGGTGGGTCGCCCAAAACTGTTTTTT.